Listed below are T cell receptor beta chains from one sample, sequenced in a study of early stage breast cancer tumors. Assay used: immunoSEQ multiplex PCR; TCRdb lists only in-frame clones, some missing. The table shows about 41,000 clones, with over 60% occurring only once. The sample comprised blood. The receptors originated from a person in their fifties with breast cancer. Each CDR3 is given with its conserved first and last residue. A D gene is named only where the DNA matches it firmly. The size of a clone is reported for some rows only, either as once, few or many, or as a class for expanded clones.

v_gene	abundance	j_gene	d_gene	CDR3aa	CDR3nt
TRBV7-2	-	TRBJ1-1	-	CASSLTISRGYSTEAFF	TGTGCCAGCAGCTTAACCATCTCCAGGGGATACAGCACTGAAGCTTTCTTT
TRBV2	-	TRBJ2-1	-	CASSEGGPQFF	TGTGCCAGCAGTGAGGGGGGGCCGCAGTTCTTC
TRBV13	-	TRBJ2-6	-	CASSLGSGVSGANVLTF	TGTGCCAGCAGCTTAGGTTCAGGGGTCTCTGGGGCCAACGTCCTGACTTTC
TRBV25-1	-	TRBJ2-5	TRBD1	CASSERDRVFLETQYF	TGTGCCAGCAGTGAACGGGACAGGGTCTTTCTGGAGACCCAGTACTTC
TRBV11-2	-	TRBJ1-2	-	CASSLGGGAQEAGGYTF	TGTGCCAGCAGCTTAGGAGGGGGGGCGCAGGAAGCAGGTGGCTACACCTTC
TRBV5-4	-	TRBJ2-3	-	CASSLRQSTDTQYF	TGTGCCAGCAGCTTGCGACAGAGCACAGATACGCAGTATTTT
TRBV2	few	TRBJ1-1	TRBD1	CASSVQGATNTEAFF	TGTGCCAGCAGCGTACAGGGGGCTACGAACACTGAAGCTTTCTTT
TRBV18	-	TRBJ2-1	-	CASSPEQGSYNEQFF	TGTGCCAGCTCACCAGAGCAGGGCTCCTACAATGAGCAGTTCTTC
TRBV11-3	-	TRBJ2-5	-	CASSPAGLQETQYF	TGTGCCAGCAGCCCAGCGGGCCTCCAAGAGACCCAGTACTTC
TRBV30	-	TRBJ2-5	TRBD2	CAWGRGGEETQYF	TGTGCCTGGGGCCGGGGGGGCGAAGAGACCCAGTACTTC
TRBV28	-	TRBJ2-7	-	CASSLDSYEQYF	TGTGCCAGCAGCCTGGACAGCTACGAGCAGTACTTC
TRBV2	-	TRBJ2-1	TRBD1	CASNRDSHNEQFF	TGTGCCAGCAACCGGGACAGCCACAATGAGCAGTTCTTC
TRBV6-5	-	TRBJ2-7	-	CASSYSTTGSEQYF	TGTGCCAGCAGTTACTCGACAACGGGGTCCGAGCAGTACTTC
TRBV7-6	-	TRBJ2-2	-	CATKRGDTNTGELFF	TGTGCCACCAAAAGGGGCGATACGAACACCGGGGAGCTGTTTTTT
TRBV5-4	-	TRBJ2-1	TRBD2	CASSWGASGSNEQFF	TGTGCCAGCAGCTGGGGGGCTAGCGGGAGCAATGAGCAGTTCTTC
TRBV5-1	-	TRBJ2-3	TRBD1	CASRQGQGSPDTQYF	TGCGCCAGCAGGCAAGGACAGGGGTCACCAGATACGCAGTATTTT
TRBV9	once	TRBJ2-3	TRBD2	CASSSSGRPTDTQYF	TGTGCCAGCAGCTCTAGCGGGAGGCCCACAGATACGCAGTATTTT
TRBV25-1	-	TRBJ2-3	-	CASGEDIATDTQYF	TGTGCCAGCGGAGAGGATATAGCCACAGATACGCAGTATTTT
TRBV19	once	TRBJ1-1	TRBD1	CASSIGYRGNTEAFF	TGTGCCAGTAGTATAGGTTACAGGGGGAACACTGAAGCTTTCTTT
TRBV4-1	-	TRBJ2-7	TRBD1	CASSHPGQAGEQYF	TGCGCCAGCAGCCACCCCGGACAGGCTGGCGAGCAGTACTTC
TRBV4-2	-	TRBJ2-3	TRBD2	CASSQEDSGVTDTQYF	TGTGCCAGCAGCCAAGAAGATAGCGGGGTCACAGATACGCAGTATTTT
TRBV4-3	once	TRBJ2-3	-	CASSQDGVDTQYF	TGCGCCAGCAGCCAAGATGGAGTAGATACGCAGTATTTT
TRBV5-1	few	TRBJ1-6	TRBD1	CASSPEGQGNSPLHF	TGCGCCAGCAGCCCAGAGGGACAGGGTAATTCACCCCTCCACTTT
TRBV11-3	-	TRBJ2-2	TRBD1	CASSLDRGNTGELFF	TGTGCCAGCAGCTTGGACAGGGGAAACACCGGGGAGCTGTTTTTT